The entry that follows covers one T cell receptor (beta chain) sequence. The data originate from a study of Ad26.COV2.S vaccination and SARS-CoV-2 variants. Across the whole study: The COV1001 Ad26.COV2.S trial arm included the donor.

TCRdb keeps only in-frame clones here, not all; method: immunoSEQ multiplex PCR. The table records roughly 320,000 clones, 70% to 90% of them present only once. Treatment meaning: 19 received Ad26.COV2.S at low or high dose, single or two shots; 5 received placebo; per-sample allocation not given. Samples analyzed were those drawn on day 63 after the first vaccine or placebo injection. Germline V lookup: CDR1 MNHEY, CDR2 SMNVEV (reference sequence). Unmatched junction bases numbered 4, after V lost 6 bases and J lost 2 bases. CDR3 length: 14 amino acids. Material: peripheral blood, obtained in a trial of Ad26.COV2.S vaccine versus placebo. The sequence derives from a person aged 18-60 years who received the Ad26.COV2.S COVID-19 vaccine or a placebo. J is TRBJ2-3 and V is TRBV27; TRBD2 matches 8 bases. The CDR3 DNA reads TGTGCCAGCAGCTCACTAGCGGACACAGATACGCAGTATTTT. It is translated as CASSSLADTDTQYF.